A selection of T cell receptor beta chains follows, all from one sample in a study of CD8+ T cells in alopecia areata. Generated by immunoSEQ multiplex PCR, the TCRdb table keeps only in-frame clones and is missing some. The sample gives about 150,000 clones, 45% to 60% of which show up once; roughly 7.5% is in the top ten. The sequenced material came from CD4+ T cells sorted from blood. The receptor source for this set is a human donor with alopecia areata. Both conserved end residues are part of each CDR3. A D gene is named only where the DNA matches it firmly. Part of the rows lack a size; the others show once, few, many or a class for expanded clones.

TRBV6-5	NA	TRBD2	TRBJ2-1	CASSLGGRYNEQFF
TRBV11-3	NA	NA	TRBJ2-6	CASSLGLSNVLTF
TRBV5-6	NA	NA	TRBJ2-6	CASSLAVSGTRPGANVLTF
TRBV7-8	NA	NA	TRBJ1-1	CASSLTESTEAFF
TRBV28	few	TRBD1	TRBJ2-1	CASSLGTGQPNEQFF
TRBV29-1	NA	NA	TRBJ2-7	CSVETGSSYEQYF
TRBV5-6	few	NA	TRBJ1-1	CASSFAGEAFF
TRBV6-5	NA	NA	TRBJ2-5	CASLKTRGETQYF
TRBV6-5	NA	NA	TRBJ1-2	CASSTGQLTGGYTF
TRBV7-3	NA	NA	TRBJ2-7	CASSLGADTYEQYF
TRBV6-6	many	NA	TRBJ2-5	CASSYQGSETQYF
TRBV18	NA	NA	TRBJ2-5	CASSPSPKETQYF
TRBV9	few	NA	TRBJ2-6	CASSAVGIISSGANVLTF
TRBV4-1	NA	TRBD2	TRBJ2-1	CASSQEGMGGSPYNEQFF
TRBV6-5	NA	NA	TRBJ2-3	CASSPGWAATQYF
TRBV6-1	NA	NA	TRBJ1-2	CASSTPSSGEGGYTF
TRBV20-1	few	NA	TRBJ2-3	CSAPRTDTQYF
TRBV2	NA	NA	TRBJ2-5	CASSESETQYF
TRBV30	NA	NA	TRBJ2-2	CAWSVRGTTYTGELFF
TRBV6-5	many	NA	TRBJ2-3	CASRTGVGTQYF
TRBV5-4	once	TRBD2	TRBJ2-5	CASSLAGAGGPAQYF
TRBV28	NA	TRBD2	TRBJ2-1	CASSLYSGRSSYNEQFF
TRBV30	NA	NA	TRBJ2-7	CAWRGGTTPYEQYF
TRBV7-9	few	NA	TRBJ2-7	CASSSTGPYEQYF
TRBV2	NA	NA	TRBJ2-1	CASSGDTEQFF
TRBV15	NA	TRBD2	TRBJ2-1	CATRLAGGNEQFF
TRBV5-1	NA	NA	TRBJ2-7	CASSPTGYEQYF
TRBV29-1	NA	NA	TRBJ2-2	CSVSSGNTGELFF
TRBV29-1	NA	NA	TRBJ1-1	CSARDSGGEKAFF
TRBV6-6	NA	NA	TRBJ2-7	CASSQASDYEQYF
TRBV29-1	NA	TRBD1	TRBJ2-5	CSVEVRTGLGTQYF
TRBV6-6	NA	NA	TRBJ1-1	CASSYVNTEAFF
TRBV6-1	NA	NA	TRBJ1-2	CASSDRIVRGYTF
TRBV28	NA	TRBD2	TRBJ2-1	CASIAGGPRNEQFF
TRBV13	NA	NA	TRBJ2-5	CASSLRTFTQYF
TRBV2	NA	NA	TRBJ2-1	CASSVQGYNEQFF
TRBV9	NA	TRBD1	TRBJ2-5	CASSVGMGQGLQETQYF
TRBV6-5	NA	NA	TRBJ1-1	CASSIRDRGTEALF
TRBV2	NA	NA	TRBJ1-1	CASIIRSGTEAFF
TRBV7-3	few	TRBD2	TRBJ2-3	CASSLMPSGLADTQYF
TRBV27	NA	NA	TRBJ2-6	CASSSWFSGANVLTF
TRBV28	few	NA	TRBJ2-7	CASSFRDWTNEQYF
TRBV2	NA	NA	TRBJ1-1	CASRRLSGWSTEAFF
TRBV4-2	NA	NA	TRBJ1-1	CASSQDPRPSAEAFF
TRBV5-7	NA	NA	TRBJ2-5	CASSLGAGETQYF
TRBV7-2	NA	NA	TRBJ2-5	CASSLAHNQETQYF
TRBV6-5	NA	TRBD1	TRBJ1-2	CASRDRRAFTNGYTF
TRBV29-1	few	NA	TRBJ2-5	CSVEGLPQRRETQYF
TRBV9	NA	NA	TRBJ2-5	CASSVNEETQYF
TRBV5-1	NA	NA	TRBJ2-7	CASSRIWEAEQYF
TRBV5-1	NA	NA	TRBJ2-3	CASSFLSTDTQYF
TRBV25-1	NA	NA	TRBJ2-2	CASSQQYKSGELFF
TRBV29-1	NA	TRBD2	TRBJ2-1	CSVVGRAYNEQFF
TRBV5-1	NA	NA	TRBJ2-1	CASSLAPHNEQFF